This entry concerns a single T cell receptor (beta chain). Its matching antigen is unknown. These data belong to a study of cytomegalovirus exposure and HLA in healthy donors. Overall study context: Later, an analysis reported that the 130 or so validation repertoires had used the same platform as the approximately 720 first-cohort repertoires. General study findings and limits: In vitro confirmation showed a few CMV-associated chains to be CMV antigen specific. The study recorded fewer than 200 TCR beta chains that were cytomegalovirus-associated.

Method: immunoSEQ multiplex PCR; TCRdb's copy keeps in-frame clones and lacks some. Of about 82,000 clones in the sample, roughly 96% are singletons; the top ten hold around 0.69%. Germline values: CDR1 KGHSH, CDR2 LQKENI. This CDR3 comprises 16 residues. Trimming took 3 bases from V and 5 from J; bases not matched to a gene: 6. This chain connects TRBV18 to TRBJ2-3, with 12 bases identical to TRBD1. The TCR sequence derives from a young woman in good health and CMV-seronegative. Input material: PBMCs. CDR3 region: CASSPSGQGARDTQYF. CDR3 nucleotide sequence: TGTGCCAGCTCACCCTCGGGACAGGGGGCAAGAGATACGCAGTATTTT.